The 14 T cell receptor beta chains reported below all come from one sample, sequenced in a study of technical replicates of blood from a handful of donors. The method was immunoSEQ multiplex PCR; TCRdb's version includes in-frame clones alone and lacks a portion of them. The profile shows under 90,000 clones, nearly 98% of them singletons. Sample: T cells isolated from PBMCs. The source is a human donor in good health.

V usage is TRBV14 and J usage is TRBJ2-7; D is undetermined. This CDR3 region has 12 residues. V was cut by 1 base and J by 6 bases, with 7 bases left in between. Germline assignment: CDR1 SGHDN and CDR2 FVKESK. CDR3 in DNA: TGTGCCAGCAGCCAAGCAGTCCGCGAGCAGTACTTC. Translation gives CASSQAVREQYF. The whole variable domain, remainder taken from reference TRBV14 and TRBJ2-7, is EAGVTQFPSHSVIEKGQTVTLRCDPISGHDNLYWYRRVMGKEIKFLLHFVKESKQDESGMPNNRFLAERTGGTYSTLKVQPAELEDSGVYFCASSQAVREQYFGPGTRLTVT.

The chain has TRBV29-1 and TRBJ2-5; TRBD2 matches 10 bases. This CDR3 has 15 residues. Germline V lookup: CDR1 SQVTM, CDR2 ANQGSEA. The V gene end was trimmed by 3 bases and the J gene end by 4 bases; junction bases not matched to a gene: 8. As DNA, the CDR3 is TGCAGCGTTGATTTGGAGCGGGAGGGCCGAGAGACCCAGTACTTC. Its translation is CSVDLEREGRETQYF.

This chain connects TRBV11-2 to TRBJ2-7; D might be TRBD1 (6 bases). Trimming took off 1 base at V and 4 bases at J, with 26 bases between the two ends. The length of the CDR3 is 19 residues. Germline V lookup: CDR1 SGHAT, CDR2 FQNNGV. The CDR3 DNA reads TGTGCCAGCAGCTTAGGATTTAAGGGGGAATCCGGGACACTTTACGAGCAGTACTTC. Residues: CASSLGFKGESGTLYEQYF.

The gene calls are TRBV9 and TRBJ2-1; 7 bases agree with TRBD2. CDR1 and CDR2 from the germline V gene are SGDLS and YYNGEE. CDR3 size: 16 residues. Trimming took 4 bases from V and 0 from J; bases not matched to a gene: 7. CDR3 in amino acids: CASSPSGGSSYNEQFF. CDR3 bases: TGTGCCAGCAGCCCGAGTGGCGGGAGCTCCTACAATGAGCAGTTCTTC. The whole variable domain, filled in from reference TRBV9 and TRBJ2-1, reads DSGVTQTPKHLITATGQRVTLRCSPRSGDLSVYWYQQSLDQGLQFLIQYYNGEERAKGNILERFSAQQFPDLHSELNLSSLELGDSALYFCASSPSGGSSYNEQFFGPGTRLTVL.

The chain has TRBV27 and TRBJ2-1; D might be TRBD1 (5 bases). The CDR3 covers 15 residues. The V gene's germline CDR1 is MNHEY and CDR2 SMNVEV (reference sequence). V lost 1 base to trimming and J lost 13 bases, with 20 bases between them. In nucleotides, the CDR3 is TGTGCCAGCAGTTTATTAAGTCGGGTGGGCCAGGGCCAGTTCTTC. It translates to CASSLLSRVGQGQFF.

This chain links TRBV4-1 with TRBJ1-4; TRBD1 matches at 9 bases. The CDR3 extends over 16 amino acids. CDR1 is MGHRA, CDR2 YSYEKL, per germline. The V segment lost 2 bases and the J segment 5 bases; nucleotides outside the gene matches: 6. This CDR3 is CASSQTGGRSNEKLFF. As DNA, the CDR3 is TGCGCCAGCAGCCAAACAGGGGGCCGATCAAATGAAAAACTGTTTTTT.

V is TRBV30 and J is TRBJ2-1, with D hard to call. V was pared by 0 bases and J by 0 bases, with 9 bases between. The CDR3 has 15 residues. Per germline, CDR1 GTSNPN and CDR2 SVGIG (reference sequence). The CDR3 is CAWSVDSSSYNEQFF. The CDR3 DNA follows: TGTGCCTGGAGTGTCGACTCTAGCTCCTACAATGAGCAGTTCTTC. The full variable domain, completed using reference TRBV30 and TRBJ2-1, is SQTIHQWPATLVQPVGSPLSLECTVEGTSNPNLYWYRQAAGRGLQLLFYSVGIGQISSEVPQNLSASRPQDRQFILSSKKLLLSDSGFYLCAWSVDSSSYNEQFFGPGTRLTVL.

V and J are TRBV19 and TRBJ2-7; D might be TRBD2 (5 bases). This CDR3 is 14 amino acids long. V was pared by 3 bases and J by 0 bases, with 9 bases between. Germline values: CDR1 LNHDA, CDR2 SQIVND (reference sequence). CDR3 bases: TGTGCCAGTAGTATCACCGGGGACTCCTACGAGCAGTACTTC. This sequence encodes CASSITGDSYEQYF.

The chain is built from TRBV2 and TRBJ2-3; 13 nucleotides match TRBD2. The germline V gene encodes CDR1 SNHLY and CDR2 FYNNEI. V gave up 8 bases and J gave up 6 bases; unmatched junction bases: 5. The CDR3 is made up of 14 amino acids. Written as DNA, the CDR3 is TGTGCCAGCGGGGTGGGACTAGCGGGGGATACGCAGTATTTT. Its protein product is CASGVGLAGDTQYF.

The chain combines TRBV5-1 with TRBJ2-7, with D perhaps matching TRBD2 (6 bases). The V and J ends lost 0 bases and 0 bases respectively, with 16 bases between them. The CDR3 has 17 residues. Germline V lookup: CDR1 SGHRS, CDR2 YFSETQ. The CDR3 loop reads CASSLGVLARSSYEQYF. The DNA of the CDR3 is TGCGCCAGCAGCTTGGGGGTACTAGCCCGAAGCTCCTACGAGCAGTACTTC.

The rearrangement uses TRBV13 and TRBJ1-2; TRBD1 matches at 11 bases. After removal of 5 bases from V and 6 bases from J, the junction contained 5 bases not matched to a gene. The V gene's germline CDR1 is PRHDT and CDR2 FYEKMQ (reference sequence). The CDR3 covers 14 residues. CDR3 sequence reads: CASSPRTGGDGYTF. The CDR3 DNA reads TGTGCCAGCAGCCCGCGGACAGGGGGCGATGGCTACACCTTC.

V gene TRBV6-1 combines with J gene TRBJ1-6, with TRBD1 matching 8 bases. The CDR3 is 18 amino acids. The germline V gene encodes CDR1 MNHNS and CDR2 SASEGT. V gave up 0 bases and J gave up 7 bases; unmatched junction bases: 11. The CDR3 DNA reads TGTGCCAGCAGTGAAGCCGCGCCAGGGGGCTCGAGAAATTCACCCCTCCACTTT. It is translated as CASSEAAPGGSRNSPLHF.

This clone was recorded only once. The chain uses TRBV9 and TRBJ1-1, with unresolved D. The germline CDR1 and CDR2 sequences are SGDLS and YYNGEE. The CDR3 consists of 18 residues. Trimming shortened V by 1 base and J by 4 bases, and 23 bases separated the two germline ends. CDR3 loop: CASSVTLSMEGLGTEAFF. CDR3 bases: TGTGCCAGCAGCGTAACCCTCTCGATGGAGGGCTTGGGCACTGAAGCTTTCTTT.

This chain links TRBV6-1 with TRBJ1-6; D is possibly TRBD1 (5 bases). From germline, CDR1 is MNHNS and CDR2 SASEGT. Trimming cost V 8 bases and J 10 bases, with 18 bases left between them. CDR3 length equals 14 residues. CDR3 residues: CASHVGGEGSPLHF. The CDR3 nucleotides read TGTGCCAGCCATGTGGGGGGGGAGGGGTCACCCCTCCACTTT.